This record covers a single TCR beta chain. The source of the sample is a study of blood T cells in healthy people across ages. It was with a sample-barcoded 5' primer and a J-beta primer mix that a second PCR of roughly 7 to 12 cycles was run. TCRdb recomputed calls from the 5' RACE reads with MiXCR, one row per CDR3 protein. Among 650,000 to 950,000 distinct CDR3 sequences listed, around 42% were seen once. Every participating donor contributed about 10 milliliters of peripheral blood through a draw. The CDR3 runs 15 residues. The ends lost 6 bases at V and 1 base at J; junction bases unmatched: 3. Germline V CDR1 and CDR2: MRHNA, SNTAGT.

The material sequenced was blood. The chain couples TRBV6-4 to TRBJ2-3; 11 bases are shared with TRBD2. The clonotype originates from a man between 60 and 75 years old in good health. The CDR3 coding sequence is TGTGCCAGCAGCAAGGGACTAGCGGGCACAGATACGCAGTATTTT. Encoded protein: CASSKGLAGTDTQYF.